The subject of this entry is one T cell receptor (beta chain). The antigen is not known. The CDR3 has 14 residues. From germline, CDR1 is LNHDA and CDR2 SQIVND (reference sequence). This entry is derived from a study of T cell clusters in autoimmune cytopenias. Tens of thousands of genome equivalents of blood DNA were amplified for TRB. Notes on the study in general: Exclusive TRB clusters were approximately 2.9-fold more numerous in healthy donors than in active autoimmune hepatitis. The T cell clusters were defined only in silico, without experimental functional validation.

One tube held mixed TRB-A and TRB-B primer pools for touch-down PCR. TCRdb reprocessed the multiplex PCR reads and keeps a single row for each CDR3 protein, giving no DNA. The table counts several thousand distinct CDR3 sequences; roughly 8.2% lies in the top ten. These data were also reused for a study on T cell repertoires in aging, cancer and after chemotherapy. That investigation notes: Six age groups, ranging from 30 or younger to 70 or older, included the donors. Median generation probability rose over the chemotherapy interval in each cancer cohort, suggesting rebound thymic output.

What was sequenced was peripheral blood. This sequence was found in a human donor in good health. The V call is TRBV19, the J call TRBJ1-4; absent DNA, TCRdb's TRBD1 call cannot be checked. CDR3 residues: CASRRQGGDEKLFF. Using reference TRBV19 and TRBJ1-4 for the parts outside the CDR3, the full variable domain is DGGITQSPKYLFRKEGQNVTLSCEQNLNHDAMYWYRQDPGQGLRLIYYSQIVNDFQKGDIAEGYSVSREKKESFPLTVTSAQKNPTAFYLCASRRQGGDEKLFFGSGTQLSVL.